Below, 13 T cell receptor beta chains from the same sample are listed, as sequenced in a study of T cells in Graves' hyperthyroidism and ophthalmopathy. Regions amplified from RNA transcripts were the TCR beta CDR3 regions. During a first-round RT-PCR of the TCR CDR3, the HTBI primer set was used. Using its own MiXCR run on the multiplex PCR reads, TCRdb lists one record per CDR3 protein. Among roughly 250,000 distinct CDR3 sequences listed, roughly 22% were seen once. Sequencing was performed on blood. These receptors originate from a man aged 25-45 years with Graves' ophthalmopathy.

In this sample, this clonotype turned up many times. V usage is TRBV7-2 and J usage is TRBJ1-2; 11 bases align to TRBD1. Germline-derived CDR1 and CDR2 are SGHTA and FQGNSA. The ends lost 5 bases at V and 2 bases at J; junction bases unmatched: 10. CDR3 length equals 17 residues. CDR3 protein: CASSPRRTGGVNYGYTF. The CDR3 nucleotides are TGTGCCAGCAGCCCTCGGCGGACAGGGGGCGTCAACTATGGCTACACCTTC.

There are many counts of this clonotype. The CDR3 here is CASSPDGRVNTEAFF. CDR3 DNA: TGCGCCAGCAGCCCGGATGGACGGGTGAACACTGAAGCTTTCTTT. The chain couples TRBV5-1 to TRBJ1-1; D ambiguous. Trimming removed 4 bases from V and 0 bases from J, with 13 bases in between. Germline V gene sequence: CDR1 SGHRS, CDR2 YFSETQ. CDR3 length: 15 residues.

In nucleotides, the CDR3 is TGTGCCAGCAGTGAAATACGAGGGTTTACTGAAGCTTTCTTT. Encoded protein: CASSEIRGFTEAFF. V gene TRBV6-1 combines with J gene TRBJ1-1; no firm D call. V was shortened by 2 bases and J by 5 bases, with 12 bases between the two germline ends. Germline V gives CDR1 MNHNS, CDR2 SASEGT. This CDR3 is built from 14 residues.

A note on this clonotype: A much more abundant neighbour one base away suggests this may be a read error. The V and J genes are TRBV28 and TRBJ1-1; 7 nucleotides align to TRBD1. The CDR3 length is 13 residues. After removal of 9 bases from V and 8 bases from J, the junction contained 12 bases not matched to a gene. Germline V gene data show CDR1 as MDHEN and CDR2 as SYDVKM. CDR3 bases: TGTGCCAGTCAACGGGGGACAGCCGGCGAAGCTTTCTTT. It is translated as CASQRGTAGEAFF.

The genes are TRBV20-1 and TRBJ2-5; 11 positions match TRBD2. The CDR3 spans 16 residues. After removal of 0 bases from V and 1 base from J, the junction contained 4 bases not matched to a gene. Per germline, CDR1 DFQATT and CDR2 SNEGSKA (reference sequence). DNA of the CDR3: TGCAGTGCTAGAGATATAGCGGGAGGGTCCCAAGAGACCCAGTACTTC. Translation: CSARDIAGGSQETQYF.

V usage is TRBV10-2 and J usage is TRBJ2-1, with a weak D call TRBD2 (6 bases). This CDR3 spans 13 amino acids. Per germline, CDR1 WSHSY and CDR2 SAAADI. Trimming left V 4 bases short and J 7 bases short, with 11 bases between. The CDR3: CASSAGSGNEQFF. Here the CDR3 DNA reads TGCGCCAGCAGTGCCGGGAGCGGTAATGAGCAGTTCTTC.

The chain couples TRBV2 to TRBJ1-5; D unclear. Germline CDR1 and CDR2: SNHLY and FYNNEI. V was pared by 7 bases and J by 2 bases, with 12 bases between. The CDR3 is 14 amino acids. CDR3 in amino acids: CASMRETGNQPQHF. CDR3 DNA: TGTGCCAGCATGAGGGAAACTGGCAATCAGCCCCAGCATTTT.

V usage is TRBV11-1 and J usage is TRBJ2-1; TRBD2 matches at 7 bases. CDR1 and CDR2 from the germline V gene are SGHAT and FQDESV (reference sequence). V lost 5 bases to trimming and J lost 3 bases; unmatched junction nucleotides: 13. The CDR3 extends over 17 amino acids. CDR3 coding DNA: TGTGCCAGCAGCCTCCGCGATGCGGGAGTGGTCTACAATGAGCAGTTCTTC. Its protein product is CASSLRDAGVVYNEQFF.

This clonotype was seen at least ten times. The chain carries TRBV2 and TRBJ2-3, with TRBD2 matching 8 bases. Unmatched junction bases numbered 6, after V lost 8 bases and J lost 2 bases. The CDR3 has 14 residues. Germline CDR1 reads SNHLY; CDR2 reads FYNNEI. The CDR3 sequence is CASGSSGFTDTQYF. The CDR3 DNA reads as TGTGCCAGCGGGTCTAGCGGGTTCACAGATACGCAGTATTTT. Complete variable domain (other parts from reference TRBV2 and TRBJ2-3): EPEVTQTPSHQVTQMGQEVILRCVPISNHLYFYWYRQILGQKVEFLVSFYNNEISEKSEIFDDQFSVERPDGSNFTLKIRSTKLEDSAMYFCASGSSGFTDTQYFGPGTRLTVL.

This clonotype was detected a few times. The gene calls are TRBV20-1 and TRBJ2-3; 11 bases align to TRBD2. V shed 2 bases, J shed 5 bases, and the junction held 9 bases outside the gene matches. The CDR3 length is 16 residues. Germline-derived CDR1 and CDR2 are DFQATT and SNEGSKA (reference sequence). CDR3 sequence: CSARSELAGVGDTQYF. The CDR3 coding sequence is TGCAGTGCTAGATCCGAACTAGCGGGAGTGGGAGATACGCAGTATTTT.

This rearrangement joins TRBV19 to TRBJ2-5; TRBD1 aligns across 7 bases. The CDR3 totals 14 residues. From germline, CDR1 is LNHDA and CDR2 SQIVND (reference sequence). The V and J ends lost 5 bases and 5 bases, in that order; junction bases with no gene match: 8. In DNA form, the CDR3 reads TGTGCCAGTAGTGCCCGACAGGGTGATGAGACCCAGTACTTC. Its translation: CASSARQGDETQYF.

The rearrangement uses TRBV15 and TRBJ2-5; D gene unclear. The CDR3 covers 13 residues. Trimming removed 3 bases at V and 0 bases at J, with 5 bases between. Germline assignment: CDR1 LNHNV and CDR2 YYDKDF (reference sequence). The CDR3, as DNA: TGTGCCACCAGCAGCCTTTACCAAGAGACCCAGTACTTC. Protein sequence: CATSSLYQETQYF.

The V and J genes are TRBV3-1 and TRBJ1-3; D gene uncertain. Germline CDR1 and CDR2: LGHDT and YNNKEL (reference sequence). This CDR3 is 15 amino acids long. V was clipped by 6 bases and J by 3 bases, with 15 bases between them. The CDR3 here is CASRPPGSGGNTIYF. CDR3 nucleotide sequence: TGTGCCAGCAGACCGCCCGGGAGCGGTGGAAACACCATATATTTT.